This T cell receptor (beta chain) comes out of a study of cytomegalovirus exposure and HLA in healthy donors. Study details: Among about 190 million T cells, an earlier analysis found 90 million to 130 million unique TCR beta sequences. Study outcomes and limitations: When presence/absence was analysed, sequencing depth was taken to be roughly uniform across donors. Later analysis associated a missense DCLRE1C variant with TCR beta V- and J-gene trimming.

Germline V CDR1 and CDR2: LGHNA, YSLEER. Trimming took 4 bases from V and 7 from J, leaving 19 bases between them. The CDR3 covers 15 residues. The PCR employed 60 Vbeta primers together with 13 Jbeta primers. Profiled with immunoSEQ multiplex PCR; TCRdb holds only in-frame clones, not every one. The sample carries 140,000 to 150,000 clones, less than 10% recorded once. For this clone: What it recognizes is unknown.

The sequence was obtained from a male donor in good health and CMV-seronegative. Sequenced sample: PBMCs. V usage is TRBV4-3 and J usage is TRBJ1-2; D gene unclear. Written as DNA, the CDR3 is TGCGCCAGCAGCCGAGGTCTCACCGTTATGGGTGGCTACACCTTC. This encodes CASSRGLTVMGGYTF.